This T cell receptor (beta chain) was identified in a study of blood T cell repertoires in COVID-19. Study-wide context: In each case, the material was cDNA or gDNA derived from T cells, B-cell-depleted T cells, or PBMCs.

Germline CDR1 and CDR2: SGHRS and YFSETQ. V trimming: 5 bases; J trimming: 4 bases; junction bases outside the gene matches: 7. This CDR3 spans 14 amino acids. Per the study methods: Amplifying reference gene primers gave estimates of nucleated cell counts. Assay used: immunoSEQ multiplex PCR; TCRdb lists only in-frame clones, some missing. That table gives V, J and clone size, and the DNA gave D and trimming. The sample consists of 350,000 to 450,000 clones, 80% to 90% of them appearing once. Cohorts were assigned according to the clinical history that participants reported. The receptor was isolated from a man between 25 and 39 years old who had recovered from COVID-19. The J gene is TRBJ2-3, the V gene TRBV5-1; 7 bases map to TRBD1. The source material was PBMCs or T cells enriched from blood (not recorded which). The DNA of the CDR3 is TGCGCCAGCAGGATAACAGGGGAAGCAGATACGCAGTATTTT. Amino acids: CASRITGEADTQYF.